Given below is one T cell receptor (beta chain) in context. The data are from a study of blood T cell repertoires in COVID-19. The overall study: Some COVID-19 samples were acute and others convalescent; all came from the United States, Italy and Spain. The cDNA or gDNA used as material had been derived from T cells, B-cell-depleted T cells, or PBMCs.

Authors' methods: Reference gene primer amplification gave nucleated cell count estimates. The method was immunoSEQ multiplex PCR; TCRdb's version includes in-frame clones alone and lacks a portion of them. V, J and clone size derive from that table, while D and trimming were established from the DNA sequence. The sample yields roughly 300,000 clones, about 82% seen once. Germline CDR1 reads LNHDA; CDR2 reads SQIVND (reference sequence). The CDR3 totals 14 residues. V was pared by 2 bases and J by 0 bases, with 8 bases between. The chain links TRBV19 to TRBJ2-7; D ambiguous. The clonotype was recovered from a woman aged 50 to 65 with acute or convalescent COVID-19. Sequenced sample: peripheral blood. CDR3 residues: CASSISLNSYEQYF. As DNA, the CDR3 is TGTGCCAGTAGTATAAGCCTTAACTCCTACGAGCAGTACTTC.